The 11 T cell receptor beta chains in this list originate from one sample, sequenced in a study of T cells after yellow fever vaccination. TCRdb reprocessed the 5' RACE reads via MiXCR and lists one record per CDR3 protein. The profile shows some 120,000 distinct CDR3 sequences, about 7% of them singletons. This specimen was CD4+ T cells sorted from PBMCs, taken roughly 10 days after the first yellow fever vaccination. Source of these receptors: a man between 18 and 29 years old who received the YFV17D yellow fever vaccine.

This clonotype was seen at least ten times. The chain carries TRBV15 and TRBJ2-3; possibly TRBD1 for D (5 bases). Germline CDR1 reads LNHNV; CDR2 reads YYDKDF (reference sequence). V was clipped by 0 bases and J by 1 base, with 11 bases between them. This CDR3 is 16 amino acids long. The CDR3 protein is CATSREYYRRTDTQYF. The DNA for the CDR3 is TGTGCCACCAGCAGAGAGTATTACAGGCGCACAGATACGCAGTATTTT. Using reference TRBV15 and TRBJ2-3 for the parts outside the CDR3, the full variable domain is DAMVIQNPRYQVTQFGKPVTLSCSQTLNHNVMYWYQQKSSQAPKLLFHYYDKDFNNEADTPDNFQSRRPNTSFCFLDIRSPGLGDTAMYLCATSREYYRRTDTQYFGPGTRLTVL.

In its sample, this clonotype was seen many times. The CDR3 DNA reads TGTGCCAGCAGCCGAAGGACGGTAGATTCACCCCTCCACTTT. It codes for CASSRRTVDSPLHF. The V and J genes are TRBV7-2 and TRBJ1-6, with no clear D. The CDR3 runs 14 residues. The germline V gene has CDR1 SGHTA and CDR2 FQGNSA. V gave up 5 bases and J gave up 8 bases, with 13 bases separating them.

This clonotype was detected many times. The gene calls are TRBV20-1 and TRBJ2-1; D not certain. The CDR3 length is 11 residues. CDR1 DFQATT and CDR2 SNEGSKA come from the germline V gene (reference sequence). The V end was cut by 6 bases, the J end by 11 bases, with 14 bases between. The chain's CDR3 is CSAAGVGKQFF. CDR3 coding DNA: TGCAGTGCAGCTGGCGTGGGAAAGCAGTTCTTC.

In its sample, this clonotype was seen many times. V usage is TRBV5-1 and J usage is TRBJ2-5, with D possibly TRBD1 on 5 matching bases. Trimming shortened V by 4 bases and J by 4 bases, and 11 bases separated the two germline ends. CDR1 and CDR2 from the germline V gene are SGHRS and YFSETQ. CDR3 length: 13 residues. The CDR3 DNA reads TGCGCCAGCAGCGCCGACAGTAGAGAGACCCAGTACTTC. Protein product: CASSADSRETQYF.

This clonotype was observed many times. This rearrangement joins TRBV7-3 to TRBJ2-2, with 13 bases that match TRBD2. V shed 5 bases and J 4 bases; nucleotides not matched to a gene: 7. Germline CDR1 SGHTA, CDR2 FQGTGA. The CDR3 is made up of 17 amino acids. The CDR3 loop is CASSRQGLAGSTGELFF. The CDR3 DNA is TGTGCCAGCAGCCGACAGGGACTAGCGGGGAGCACCGGGGAGCTGTTTTTT. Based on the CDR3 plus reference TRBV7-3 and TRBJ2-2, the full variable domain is GAGVSQTPSNKVTEKGKYVELRCDPISGHTALYWYRQSLGQGPEFLIYFQGTGAADDSGLPNDRFFAVRPEGSVSTLKIQRTERGDSAVYLCASSRQGLAGSTGELFFGEGSRLTVL.

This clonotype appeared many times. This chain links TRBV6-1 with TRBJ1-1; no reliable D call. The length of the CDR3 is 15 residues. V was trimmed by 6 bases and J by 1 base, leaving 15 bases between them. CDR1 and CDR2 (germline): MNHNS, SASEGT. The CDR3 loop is CASRPRRVTNTEAFF. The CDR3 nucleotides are TGTGCCAGCAGACCTCGAAGAGTGACGAACACTGAAGCTTTCTTT.

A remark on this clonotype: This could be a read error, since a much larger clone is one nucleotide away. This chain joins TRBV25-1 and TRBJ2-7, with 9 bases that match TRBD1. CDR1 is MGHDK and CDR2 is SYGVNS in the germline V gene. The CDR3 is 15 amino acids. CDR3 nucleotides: TGTGACAGCAGTCCCGCCGGGACAGGGAATAACGAGCAGTACTTC. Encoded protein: CDSSPAGTGNNEQYF.

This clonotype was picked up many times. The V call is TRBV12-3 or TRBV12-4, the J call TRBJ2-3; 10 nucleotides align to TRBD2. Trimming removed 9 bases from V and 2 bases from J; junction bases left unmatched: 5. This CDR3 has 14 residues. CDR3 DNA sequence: TGTGCCAGTGCAGGACTAGCGGTCACAGATACGCAGTATTTT. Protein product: CASAGLAVTDTQYF.

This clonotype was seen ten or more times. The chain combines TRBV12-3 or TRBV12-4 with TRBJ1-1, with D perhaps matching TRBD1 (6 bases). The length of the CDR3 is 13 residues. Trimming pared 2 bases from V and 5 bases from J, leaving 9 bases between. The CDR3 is CASSLKGGTEAFF. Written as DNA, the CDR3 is TGTGCCAGCAGTTTAAAGGGGGGAACTGAAGCTTTCTTT.

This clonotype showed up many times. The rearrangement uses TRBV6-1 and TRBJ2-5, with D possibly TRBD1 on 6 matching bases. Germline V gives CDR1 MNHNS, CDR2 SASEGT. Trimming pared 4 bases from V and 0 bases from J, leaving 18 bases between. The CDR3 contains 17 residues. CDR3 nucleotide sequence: TGTGCCAGCAGTGCGGGACATCTTGCTGGGCACCAAGAGACCCAGTACTTC. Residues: CASSAGHLAGHQETQYF.

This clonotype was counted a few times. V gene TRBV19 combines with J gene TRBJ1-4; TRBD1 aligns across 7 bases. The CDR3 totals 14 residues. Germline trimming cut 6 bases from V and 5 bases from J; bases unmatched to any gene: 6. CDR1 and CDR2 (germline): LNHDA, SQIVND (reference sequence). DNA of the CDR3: TGTGCCAGTAGCCGGGACAGACTGAATGAAAAACTGTTTTTT. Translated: CASSRDRLNEKLFF.